The present T cell receptor (beta chain) was sequenced within a study of PD-1 blockade in classical Hodgkin lymphoma. Generated by immunoSEQ multiplex PCR, the TCRdb table keeps only in-frame clones and is missing some. The sample contains 75,000 to 100,000 clones, over 70% of which appear only once. Note on this clone: Its antigen remains unidentified.

In every patient, relapse followed autologous stem cell transplantation, while exposure to brentuximab vedotin differed. General study findings and limits: At C4D1, TCR diversity had climbed significantly for CD4+ cells, though not for CD8+ cells. Underlying causes for the observed repertoire differences were not defined, possibly disease activity or prior therapy. The diversity seen at baseline in complete responders resembled that of newly diagnosed patients.

The V and J ends lost 0 bases and 2 bases, in that order; junction bases with no gene match: 3. The length of the CDR3 is 15 residues. CDR1 and CDR2 (germline): SGHRS, YFSETQ. This TCR came from a human donor with classical Hodgkin lymphoma. V is TRBV5-1 and J is TRBJ2-3; 7 positions agree with TRBD2. The sample was peripheral blood mononuclear cells (PBMCs), taken at baseline. The DNA for the CDR3 is TGCGCCAGCAGCTTGGTTAGCGGGTACACAGATACGCAGTATTTT. It encodes CASSLVSGYTDTQYF.